This T cell receptor (beta chain) stems from a study of regulatory T cells in long-lasting Graves disease. The study's findings and limits: Relative to new patients (roughly 950), persistent patients exhibited greater sharing of public clonotypes (approximately 2,500). TCR diversity was lower in persistent Graves' patients (versus newly diagnosed ones). Since the sample size was small, accuracy may have been reduced.

This clonotype was found a few times. What it recognizes is unknown. One end of the junction fails to match germline, which may point to a read error. This CDR3 spans 12 amino acids. Germline CDR1 is MDHEN and CDR2 is SYDVKM. Described time point: persistent/refractory GD, antithyroid drugs over 5 years with positive TRAb. The TCR library was made from RNA that had been extracted from PBMCs in TRIzol. Investigators prepared the TCR beta libraries by applying iRepertoire HTBI primers and Arm-PCR of CDR3 regions. From the multiplex PCR reads, TCRdb called clonotypes with MiXCR, one entry per CDR3 protein. The sample lists roughly 490,000 distinct CDR3 sequences, about 22% occurring once.

The sequence came from a female donor with Graves disease. The sequencing here drew on peripheral blood mononuclear cells (PBMCs), taken when the disease was refractory, from a patient treated with antithyroid drugs. The chain uses TRBV28 and TRBJ2-7; weak D call: TRBD2 (5 bases). DNA of the CDR3: TGTGCCAGCAGTTTACGAGGAGGCGAGCGGTACTTC. This translates into CASSLRGGERYF.